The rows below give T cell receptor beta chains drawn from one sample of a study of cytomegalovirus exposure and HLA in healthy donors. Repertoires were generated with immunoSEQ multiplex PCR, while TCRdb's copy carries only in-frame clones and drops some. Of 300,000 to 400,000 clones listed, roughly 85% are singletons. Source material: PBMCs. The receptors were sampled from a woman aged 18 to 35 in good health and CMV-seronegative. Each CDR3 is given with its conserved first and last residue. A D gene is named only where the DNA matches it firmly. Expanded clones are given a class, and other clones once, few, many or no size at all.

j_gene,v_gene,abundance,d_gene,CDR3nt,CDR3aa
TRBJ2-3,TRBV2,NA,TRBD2,TGTGCCAGCAGGGGGACTAGCGGGAGTAGGACAGATACGCAGTATTTT,CASRGTSGSRTDTQYF
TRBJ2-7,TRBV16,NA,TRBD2,TGTGCCAGCAGCAAGGGACTAGCGGGAGGATTCACCTACGAGCAGTACTTC,CASSKGLAGGFTYEQYF
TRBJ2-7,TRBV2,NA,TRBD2,TGTGCCAGCAGTTTAGAAATTCCGGGACTAGACGTCAGGGGCCACGAGCAGTACTTC,CASSLEIPGLDVRGHEQYF
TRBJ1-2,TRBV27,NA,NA,TGTGCCAGCAGTTTATCGTCCCGCGGGTCCGGTGGCTACACCTTC,CASSLSSRGSGGYTF
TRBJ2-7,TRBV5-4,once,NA,TGTGCCAGCAGCTTGAAGGACTCCGGCCTCGAGCAGTACTTC,CASSLKDSGLEQYF
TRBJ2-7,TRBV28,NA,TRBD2,TGTGCCAGCAGTGCCCCCGGGCTAGCGGGAGCCTACGAGCAGTACTTC,CASSAPGLAGAYEQYF
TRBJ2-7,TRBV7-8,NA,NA,TGTGCCAGCAGCTATGTAGCCTACGAGCAGTACTTC,CASSYVAYEQYF
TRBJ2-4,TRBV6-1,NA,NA,TGTGCCAGCAGTGACAGGGGTATAGCCAAAAACATTCAGTACTTC,CASSDRGIAKNIQYF
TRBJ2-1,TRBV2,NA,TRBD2,TGTGCCAGCGGTAGACTAGCGGTTGAGCAGTTCTTC,CASGRLAVEQFF
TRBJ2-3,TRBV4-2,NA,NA,TGTGCCAGCAGCCAAGGGGTGGCGGGGAGTCGCACAGATACGCAGTATTTT,CASSQGVAGSRTDTQYF
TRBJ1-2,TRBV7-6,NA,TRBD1,TGTGCCAGCAGCTCAGTTACAGGGGCGTATGGCTACACCTTC,CASSSVTGAYGYTF
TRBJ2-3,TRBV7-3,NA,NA,TGTGCCAGCAGCTTTGGGCTACGTCCAGATACGCAGTATTTT,CASSFGLRPDTQYF
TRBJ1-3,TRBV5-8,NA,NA,TGTGCCAGCAGCTTGAGAAAAACGAGTTTCCCCCTGACTGGAAACACCATATATTTT,CASSLRKTSFPLTGNTIYF
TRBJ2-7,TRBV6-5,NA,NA,TGTGCCAGCAGTTACTCGATCGGTTACGAGCAGTACTTC,CASSYSIGYEQYF
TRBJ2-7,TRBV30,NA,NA,TGTGCCTGGAGCGACCTTTGGGGGCTGACCTACGAGCAGTACTTC,CAWSDLWGLTYEQYF
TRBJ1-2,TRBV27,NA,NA,TGTGCCAGCAGCCCCCGAGTGGGCCAGTGGGCTGGCTACACCTTC,CASSPRVGQWAGYTF
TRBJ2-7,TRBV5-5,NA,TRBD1,TGTGCCAGCAGCCCTGACAGGGTGACCTTCTACGAGCAGTACTTC,CASSPDRVTFYEQYF
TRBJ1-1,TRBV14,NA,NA,TGTGCCAGCAGCCAAGATTACGGGGGGCTCTTCCTTACTGAAGCTTTCTTT,CASSQDYGGLFLTEAFF
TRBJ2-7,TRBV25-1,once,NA,TGTGCCAGCAGTGAATTAGGGGTTACAACCTACGAGCAGTACTTC,CASSELGVTTYEQYF
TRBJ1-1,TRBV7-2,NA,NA,TGTGCCAGCAGCAACACAGGGAACACTGAAGCTTTCTTT,CASSNTGNTEAFF
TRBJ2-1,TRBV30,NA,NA,TGTGCCTGGAGTTATTTCCTAAGCTCCTACAATGAGCAGTTCTTC,CAWSYFLSSYNEQFF
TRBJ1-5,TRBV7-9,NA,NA,TGTGCCAGCAAAGGCCAGGGGTACAATCAGCCCCAGCATTTT,CASKGQGYNQPQHF
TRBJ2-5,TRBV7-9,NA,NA,TGTGCCAGCAGCTTGGGGGGTTCCTTCCAAGAGACCCAGTACTTC,CASSLGGSFQETQYF
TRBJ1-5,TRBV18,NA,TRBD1,TGTGCCAGCTCATCGGGACAGGGGCCGCAGGCCCAGCATTTT,CASSSGQGPQAQHF
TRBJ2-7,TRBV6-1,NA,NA,TGTGCCAGCCGGTCTTCAGGGATTTCTTACGAGCAGTACTTC,CASRSSGISYEQYF
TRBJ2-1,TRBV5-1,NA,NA,TGCGCCAGCAGCTTACAGAGGGCTTCGGAGTCTCAAAGGTACAATGAGCAGTTCTTC,CASSLQRASESQRYNEQFF
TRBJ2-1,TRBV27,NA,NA,TGTGCCAGCAGTCTACGGGGGATGAACTCCTACAATGAGCAGTTCTTC,CASSLRGMNSYNEQFF
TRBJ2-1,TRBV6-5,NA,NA,TGTGCCATAGGAGGAGCGCGAAATGAGCAGTTCTTC,CAIGGARNEQFF
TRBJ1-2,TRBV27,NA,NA,TGTGCCAGCAGTTGGGGGGTCTCTAACTATGGCTACACCTTC,CASSWGVSNYGYTF
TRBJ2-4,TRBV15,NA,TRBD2,TGTGCCACCAGCAGTACTAGCGGGTGGGGAAACATTCAGTACTTC,CATSSTSGWGNIQYF
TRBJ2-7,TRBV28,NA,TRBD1,TGTGCCAGCAGTCCCGGGGACAGGGGCCACGAGCAGTACTTC,CASSPGDRGHEQYF
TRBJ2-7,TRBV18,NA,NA,TGTGCCAGCTCACCTCAAGAGGGATCCTACGAGCAGTACTTC,CASSPQEGSYEQYF
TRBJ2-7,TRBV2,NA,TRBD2,TGTGCCAGCAGGGGCGGGACTAGCGGGGACTACGAGCAGTACTTC,CASRGGTSGDYEQYF
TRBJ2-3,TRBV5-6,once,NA,TGTGCCAGCAGCCCTGGAAGGGGATCTAGCACAGATACGCAGTATTTT,CASSPGRGSSTDTQYF
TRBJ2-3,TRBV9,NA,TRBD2,TGTGCCAGCAGCGTATCACCCCAGATGACTAGCGCCACAGATACGCAGTATTTT,CASSVSPQMTSATDTQYF
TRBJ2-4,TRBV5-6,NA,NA,TGTGCCAGCAGCATCGGGACTGACCCCTTCAGAAGCAAAAACATTCAGTACTTC,CASSIGTDPFRSKNIQYF
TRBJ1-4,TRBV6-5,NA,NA,TGTGCCAGCAGCCCGATCCTACGGGGGAGTGAAAAACTGTTTTTT,CASSPILRGSEKLFF
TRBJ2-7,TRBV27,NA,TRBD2,TGTGCCAGCAGTCTTCTAGCGGGAGGAGGTGGGAGTTACGAGCAGTACTTC,CASSLLAGGGGSYEQYF
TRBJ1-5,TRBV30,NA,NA,TGTGCCTGGAGTTTTCTCGATCAGCCCCAGCATTTT,CAWSFLDQPQHF
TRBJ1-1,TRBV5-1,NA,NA,TGCGCCAGCACCAGGGAAGCCGGCACTGAAGCTTTCTTT,CASTREAGTEAFF
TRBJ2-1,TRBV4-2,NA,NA,TGTGCCAGCAGCCCCATATCAGGGCGGGACCGTGGTGAGCAGTTCTTC,CASSPISGRDRGEQFF
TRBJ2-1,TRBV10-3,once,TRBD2,TGTGCCATCAGTGGGACTAGCGGGGGGGCCGGCAATGAGCAGTTCTTC,CAISGTSGGAGNEQFF
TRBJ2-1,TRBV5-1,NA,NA,TGCGCCAGCAGCTTGCACAGCCTCACTAGCTCCTACAATGAGCAGTTCTTC,CASSLHSLTSSYNEQFF
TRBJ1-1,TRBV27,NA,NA,TGTGCCAGCACCCTCTTCTGGGGGCTGAACACTGAAGCTTTCTTT,CASTLFWGLNTEAFF
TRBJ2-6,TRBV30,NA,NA,TGTGCCTGGAGGGCCGGGACTTTCATCTCTGGGGCCAACGTCCTGACTTTC,CAWRAGTFISGANVLTF
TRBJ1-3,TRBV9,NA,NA,TGTGCCAGCAGCCCGGGGGGGGTTTCTGGAAACACCATATATTTT,CASSPGGVSGNTIYF